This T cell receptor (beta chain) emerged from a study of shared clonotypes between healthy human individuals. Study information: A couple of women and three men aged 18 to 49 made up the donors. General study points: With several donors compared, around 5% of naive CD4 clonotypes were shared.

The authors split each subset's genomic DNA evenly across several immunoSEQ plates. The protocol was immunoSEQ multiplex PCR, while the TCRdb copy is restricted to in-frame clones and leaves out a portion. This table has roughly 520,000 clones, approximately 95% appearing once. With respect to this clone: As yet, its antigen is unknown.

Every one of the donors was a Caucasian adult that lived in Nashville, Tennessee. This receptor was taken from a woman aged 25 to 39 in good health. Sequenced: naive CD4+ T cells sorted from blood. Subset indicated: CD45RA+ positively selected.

CDR3 nucleotide sequence: TGCAGCGTTCTGGCTGGGGCCAACGTCCTGACTTTC. Translated: CSVLAGANVLTF. The chain carries TRBV29-1 and TRBJ2-6; D gene unclear. Germline values: CDR1 SQVTM, CDR2 ANQGSEA. The CDR3 runs to 12 residues. V dropped 5 bases and J dropped 2 bases, with 4 bases sitting between them.